This T cell receptor beta chain was obtained from a study of blood T cell repertoires in COVID-19. TCRdb's table, derived via immunoSEQ multiplex PCR, lists solely in-frame clones and lacks some. The table shows some 100,000 clones, with 70% to 90% occurring only once. V trimming: 6 bases; J trimming: 6 bases; junction bases outside the gene matches: 8. This CDR3 is built from 13 residues. Looked up from germline, CDR1 is GTSNPN and CDR2 is SVGIG (reference sequence). This clonotype was sampled from a man between 50 and 59 years old with COVID-19, enrolled during active disease. Sample: peripheral blood. The rearrangement links TRBV30 to TRBJ2-7; TRBD2 aligns across 10 bases. The CDR3 DNA follows: TGTGCCTGTACTAGCGGGGTACCCCTCGAGCAGTACTTC. It encodes CACTSGVPLEQYF.